This TCR beta chain is drawn from a study of T cell responses to AZD1222 COVID-19 vaccine. V lost 4 bases and J lost 1, with 13 bases in between. The CDR3 loop spans 15 amino acids. In germline, CDR1 is SNHLY, CDR2 FYNNEI. Repertoires were generated with immunoSEQ multiplex PCR, while TCRdb's copy carries only in-frame clones and drops some. The sample has roughly 120,000 clones, about 90% seen once. The clonotype originates from an adult in good health. The specimen comprised peripheral blood, sampled on day 0 of AZD1222 vaccination. This chain connects TRBV2 to TRBJ1-1, with D unclear. CDR3 residues: CASSVGQPANTEAFF. Written as DNA, the CDR3 is TGTGCCAGCAGTGTCGGTCAGCCGGCGAACACTGAAGCTTTCTTT.